The sequence of this T cell receptor (beta chain) was determined in a study of blood T cell repertoires in COVID-19. In terms of age and location, participants ranged from roughly 18 to 89 years and lived in around 22 US areas. TCRdb keeps only in-frame clones here, not all; method: immunoSEQ multiplex PCR. Among about 270,000 clones listed, just under 90% were seen once. This CDR3 has 17 residues. V trimming: 4 bases; J trimming: 4 bases; junction bases outside the gene matches: 14. Per germline, CDR1 LGHNA and CDR2 YNFKEQ. This clone showed up many times. The TCR sequence derives from a woman between 25 and 40 years old with acute COVID-19. The sample taken for sequencing was PBMCs or T cells enriched from blood (not recorded which). V usage is TRBV4-2 and J usage is TRBJ2-3; 7 nucleotides align to TRBD1. CDR3: CASSPRTGPWMSDTQYF. CDR3 coding DNA: TGTGCCAGCAGCCCAAGGACAGGCCCCTGGATGTCAGATACGCAGTATTTT.